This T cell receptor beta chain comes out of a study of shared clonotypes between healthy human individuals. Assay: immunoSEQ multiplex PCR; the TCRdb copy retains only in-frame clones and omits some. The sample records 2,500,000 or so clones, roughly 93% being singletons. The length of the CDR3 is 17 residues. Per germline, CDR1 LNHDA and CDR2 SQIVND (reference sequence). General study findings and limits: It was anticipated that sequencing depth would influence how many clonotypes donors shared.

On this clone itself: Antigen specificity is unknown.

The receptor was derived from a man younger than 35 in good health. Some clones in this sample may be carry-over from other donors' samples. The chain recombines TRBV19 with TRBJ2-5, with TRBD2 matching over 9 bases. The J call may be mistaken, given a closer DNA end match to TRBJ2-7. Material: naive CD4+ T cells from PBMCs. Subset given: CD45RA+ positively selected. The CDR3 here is CASSSLAGSRRPYEQYF. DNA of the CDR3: TGTGCCAGTAGTAGCCTAGCGGGATCCCGCCGCCCCTACGAGCAGTACTTC.